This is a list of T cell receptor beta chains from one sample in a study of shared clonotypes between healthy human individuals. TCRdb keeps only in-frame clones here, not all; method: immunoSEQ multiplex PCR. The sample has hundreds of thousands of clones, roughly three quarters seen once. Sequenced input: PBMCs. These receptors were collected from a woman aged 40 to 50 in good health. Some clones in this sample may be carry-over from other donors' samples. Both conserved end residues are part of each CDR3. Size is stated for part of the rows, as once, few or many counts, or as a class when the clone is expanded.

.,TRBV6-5,CASSSGQPNVPREQYF
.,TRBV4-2,CASSQADGTDTQYF
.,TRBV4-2,CASSQDLGGGGTGELFF
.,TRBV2,CASSGSVNQPQHF
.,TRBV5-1,CASSLLEDTSNYGYTF
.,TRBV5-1,CASSPSPTQNTEAFF
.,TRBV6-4,CASSDRGLPINEQFF
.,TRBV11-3,CASSPPLSETQYF
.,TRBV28,CASSSSGDRGDEQFF
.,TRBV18,CASSPLSGVAGNTIYF
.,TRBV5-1,CASSLSGPRTEAFF
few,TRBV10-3,CAISGLLNTEAFF
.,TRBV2,CASKGGSYNEQFF
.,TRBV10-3,CAISADRGSYGYTF
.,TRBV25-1,CASSATGVKAFF
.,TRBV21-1,CASSNPGLGTYNEQFF
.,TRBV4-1,CASSQGQGATGELFF
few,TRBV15,CATSREAGTANTGELFF
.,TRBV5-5,CASSRNTGELFF
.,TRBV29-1,CRIEGDEQYF
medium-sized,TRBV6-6,CASSPSPNYGYTF
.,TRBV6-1,CASSDRSTNEKLFF
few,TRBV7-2,CASSSHLSAQSYNEQFF